Listed below are T cell receptor beta chains from one sample, sequenced in a study of T-cell memory formation after mild COVID-19. A single record per CDR3 protein comes from TCRdb applying MiXCR to the 5' RACE reads. The table has over 400,000 distinct CDR3 sequences, less than 25% seen once. Sequenced: PBMCs or a T cell subset sorted from them (not recorded which). The receptor set was obtained from an adult woman who had mild COVID-19 (a few samples of this study predate the infection). Cell type and time point are not known. Each CDR3 is given with its conserved first and last residue. A D gene is named only where the DNA matches it firmly. Rows give clone size only sometimes, using once, few, many, or a class for an expanded clone.

>TRBJ1-5|.|TRBV20-1|.
CSARAGLVSNQPQHF
TGCAGTGCTAGAGCGGGCCTCGTTTCCAATCAGCCCCAGCATTTT
>TRBJ2-7|.|TRBV3-1|.
CASSPLRSTGTSYEQYF
TGTGCCAGCAGCCCCCTGAGGTCCACGGGGACTTCCTACGAGCAGTACTTC
>TRBJ2-7|.|TRBV4-2|TRBD2
CASSPRTSGFSSYEQYF
TGTGCCAGCAGCCCACGGACTAGCGGGTTTAGCTCCTACGAGCAGTACTTC
>TRBJ2-1|.|TRBV7-9|TRBD2
CASSSGGYRGLAVGNNEQFF
TGTGCCAGCAGCTCTGGGGGGTACAGGGGACTAGCCGTGGGAAACAATGAGCAGTTCTTC
>TRBJ2-3|many|TRBV5-1|.
CASSLPGSGDTQYF
TGCGCCAGCAGCTTACCAGGGTCCGGAGATACGCAGTATTTT
>TRBJ2-3|.|TRBV19|.
CASSMRASSTQYF
TGTGCCAGTAGTATGCGGGCTTCTTCGACGCAGTATTTT
>TRBJ1-1|few|TRBV20-1|.
CSAQRGGSGNTEAFF
TGCAGTGCCCAAAGGGGGGGATCGGGGAACACTGAAGCTTTCTTT
>TRBJ1-6|few|TRBV18|TRBD1
CASSPLGQGVDNSPLHF
TGTGCCAGCTCACCACTCGGACAGGGGGTCGATAATTCACCCCTCCACTTT
>TRBJ2-5|many|TRBV5-1|.
CASSWTGGGETQYF
TGCGCCAGCAGCTGGACCGGTGGGGGGGAGACCCAGTACTTC
>TRBJ2-2|few|TRBV6-2/TRBV6-3|.
CASSYSKVSGELFF
TGTGCCAGCAGTTACTCGAAAGTTTCCGGGGAGCTGTTTTTT
>TRBJ2-3|.|TRBV7-6|TRBD2
CASSLGVAGAISTDTQYF
TGTGCCAGCAGCTTAGGGGTAGCGGGGGCAATTAGCACAGATACGCAGTATTTT
>TRBJ1-5|.|TRBV4-1|.
CASGIGESNQPQHF
TGCGCCAGCGGTATAGGGGAAAGCAATCAGCCCCAGCATTTT
>TRBJ1-1|few|TRBV18|.
CASSPDREAFF
TGTGCCAGCTCCCCCGACAGGGAAGCTTTCTTT
>TRBJ1-5|few|TRBV20-1|.
CSATRQGNQPQHF
TGCAGTGCTACCCGACAGGGCAATCAGCCCCAGCATTTT
>TRBJ2-7|once|TRBV3-1|TRBD2
CASSRELAAYEQYF
TGTGCCAGCAGCCGCGAGCTAGCGGCCTACGAGCAGTACTTC
>TRBJ2-1|few|TRBV5-6|.
CASSWAENEQFF
TGTGCCAGCAGCTGGGCGGAGAATGAGCAGTTCTTC
>TRBJ2-7|few|TRBV7-3|TRBD2
CASSLTPTSPGGYEQYF
TGTGCCAGCAGCTTAACGCCGACTAGCCCGGGAGGGTATGAGCAGTACTTC
>TRBJ2-4|few|TRBV28|.
CASSSGKNIQYF
TGTGCCAGCAGTTCTGGGAAAAACATTCAGTACTTC
>TRBJ1-1|.|TRBV5-1|.
CASSDTRGTEAFF
TGCGCCAGCAGTGACACCCGTGGGACTGAAGCTTTCTTT
>TRBJ2-7|few|TRBV7-2|.
CASSLVSGFSSYEQYF
TGTGCCAGCAGCTTGGTTTCGGGGTTTAGCTCCTACGAGCAGTACTTC
>TRBJ1-3|.|TRBV5-1|TRBD1
CASSLSGGVAGNTIYF
TGCGCCAGCAGCTTGTCAGGGGGGGTTGCTGGCAACACCATATATTTT
>TRBJ2-2|once|TRBV18|.
CASSPPGRPNTGELFF
TGTGCCAGCTCACCACCGGGACGGCCGAACACCGGGGAGCTGTTTTTT
>TRBJ2-7|few|TRBV20-1|TRBD2
CSAWTSGLYEQYF
TGCAGTGCCTGGACTAGCGGGCTCTACGAGCAGTACTTC
>TRBJ2-1|.|TRBV20-1|.
CSAILYNEQFF
TGCAGTGCTATACTCTACAATGAGCAGTTCTTC
>TRBJ2-7|few|TRBV10-3|.
CAISGGPVDGQYF
TGTGCCATCAGTGGTGGACCGGTCGACGGGCAGTACTTC
>TRBJ1-1|few|TRBV9|.
CASSVGKKQVNTEAFF
TGTGCCAGCAGCGTAGGCAAAAAGCAGGTCAACACTGAAGCTTTCTTT
>TRBJ1-1|.|TRBV27|.
CASSLSHPGNTEAFF
TGTGCCAGCAGTTTAAGCCACCCTGGGAACACTGAAGCTTTCTTT
>TRBJ2-7|few|TRBV7-9|.
CASSLGGISFVAYF
TGTGCCAGCAGCTTAGGTGGGATCTCCTTTGTTGCGTACTTC
>TRBJ2-7|few|TRBV12-3/TRBV12-4|.
CASSPFGGGRYEQYF
TGTGCCAGCAGCCCATTTGGGGGGGGGCGTTACGAGCAGTACTTC
>TRBJ2-7|few|TRBV4-1|.
CASSQDSRSGKYF
TGCGCCAGCAGCCAAGATTCGAGGTCTGGGAAGTACTTC
>TRBJ1-2|few|TRBV6-5|.
CASSFGSGYGYTF
TGTGCCAGCAGTTTTGGGTCGGGCTATGGCTACACCTTC
>TRBJ1-6|once|TRBV2|.
CASSENGGVLNSPLHF
TGTGCCAGCAGTGAGAACGGGGGGGTCCTGAATTCACCCCTCCACTTT
>TRBJ2-2|.|TRBV6-5|.
CASSYFAGTASGELFF
TGTGCCAGCAGTTACTTCGCCGGGACGGCATCCGGGGAGCTGTTTTTT
>TRBJ2-5|.|TRBV29-1|.
CSVGRTQETQYF
TGCAGCGTTGGCAGGACGCAAGAGACCCAGTACTTC
>TRBJ2-7|few|TRBV3-1|TRBD1
CASSQVSGQETTYEQYF
TGTGCCAGCAGCCAAGTCTCGGGACAGGAAACAACCTACGAGCAGTACTTC
>TRBJ2-7|few|TRBV6-1|.
CASSDPSWYEQYF
TGTGCCAGCAGTGATCCCAGTTGGTACGAGCAGTACTTC
>TRBJ2-7|.|TRBV7-9|.
CASSPRGRADRSYEQYF
TGTGCCAGCAGCCCCCGCGGGCGGGCAGACAGATCCTACGAGCAGTACTTC
>TRBJ1-1|.|TRBV7-9|.
CASSLSAGGEAFF
TGTGCCAGCAGCTTATCGGCTGGGGGCGAAGCTTTCTTT
>TRBJ2-1|few|TRBV2|TRBD2
CARGSSGREQFF
TGTGCCAGGGGATCTAGCGGGAGAGAGCAGTTCTTC
>TRBJ2-5|.|TRBV6-1|TRBD1
CASSEATGVQETQYF
TGTGCCAGCAGTGAAGCGACAGGGGTCCAAGAGACCCAGTACTTC
>TRBJ2-5|once|TRBV6-5|TRBD1
CASRTGQIWETQYF
TGTGCCAGCAGAACGGGACAGATCTGGGAGACCCAGTACTTC
>TRBJ1-5|.|TRBV28|.
CASNLRGEGHQPQHF
TGTGCCAGCAATCTTAGAGGGGAGGGACATCAGCCCCAGCATTTT
>TRBJ1-2|.|TRBV4-3|.
CASSQLGGQLMGYTF
TGCGCCAGCAGCCAATTGGGAGGACAGCTGATGGGCTACACCTTC
>TRBJ2-7|few|TRBV6-5|TRBD2
CASSLDGRVGHYEQYF
TGTGCCAGCAGTCTTGACGGGAGGGTGGGTCACTACGAGCAGTACTTC
>TRBJ2-5|.|TRBV2|TRBD1
CASSEEMTGGKETQYF
TGTGCCAGCAGTGAAGAGATGACAGGGGGCAAGGAGACCCAGTACTTC
>TRBJ2-7|.|TRBV12-3/TRBV12-4|.
CASSLTPVPYEQYF
TGTGCCAGCAGTTTAACCCCTGTCCCCTACGAGCAGTACTTC
>TRBJ2-7|few|TRBV7-9|.
CASSQGLREQYF
TGTGCCAGCAGCCAGGGCTTACGCGAGCAGTACTTC
>TRBJ1-2|.|TRBV9|.
CASSVAGDLNYGYTF
TGTGCCAGCAGCGTAGCTGGAGATCTTAACTATGGCTACACCTTC
>TRBJ2-3|once|TRBV6-5|TRBD1
CASRTGTGGMNTQYF
TGTGCCAGCAGAACCGGGACAGGGGGAATGAATACGCAGTATTTT
>TRBJ1-2|few|TRBV25-1|.
CASSEAGRGYTF
TGTGCCAGCAGTGAAGCCGGCCGGGGCTACACCTTC